The following is a T cell receptor beta chain sequence with its context. This specimen belongs to a study of blood T cell repertoires in COVID-19. Using immunoSEQ multiplex PCR, the repertoire was profiled, and TCRdb retains in-frame clones only, with some absent. The sample lists over 95,000 clones; 81% were seen once. Sequenced: peripheral blood. The clonotype originates from a man in his forties or fifties with acute or convalescent COVID-19.

The CDR3 nucleotides read TGTGCCAGCAGTCCCCAGGAAGAGACCCAGTACTTC. Translated, it gives CASSPQEETQYF. V gene TRBV12-3 or TRBV12-4 combines with J gene TRBJ2-5; D is unresolved. The V and J ends lost 5 bases and 3 bases respectively, with 7 bases between them. This CDR3 has 12 amino acids.